The sequence of this T cell receptor (beta chain) was determined in a study of blood T cell repertoires in COVID-19. About the research overall: PBMCs, B-cell-depleted T cells, or T cells were the source of the cDNA or gDNA that made up the material.

The ends were cut back, 4 bases at V and 2 bases at J, with 16 bases in the middle. Per the germline V gene, CDR1 is LGHDT and CDR2 is YNNKEL (reference sequence). The CDR3 is 16 residues long. Adults between roughly 18 and 90 years of age took part from 20 to 25 US areas. Each exposed participant met a COVID-19 case in the 2 weeks preceding study entry. Original data processing: It was from reference gene primer amplification that nucleated cell counts were estimated. Some clones are missing from TCRdb's copy, which holds only in-frame ones; the method was immunoSEQ multiplex PCR. The V and J calls and clone size are taken from that table; D and trimming were inferred from the DNA. The sample includes 150,000 or so clones, 84% of them seen just once.

The chain combines TRBV3-1 (or the pseudogene TRBV3-2) with TRBJ2-3, with D possibly matching TRBD2 (6 bases). This receptor was taken from a woman between 45 and 60 years old who had been exposed to COVID-19. Sequencing was performed on PBMCs or T cells enriched from blood (not recorded which). CDR3 nucleotide sequence: TGTGCCAGCAGCCGTGGGTGGGGGGAGCCCACAGATACGCAGTATTTT. This sequence encodes CASSRGWGEPTDTQYF.